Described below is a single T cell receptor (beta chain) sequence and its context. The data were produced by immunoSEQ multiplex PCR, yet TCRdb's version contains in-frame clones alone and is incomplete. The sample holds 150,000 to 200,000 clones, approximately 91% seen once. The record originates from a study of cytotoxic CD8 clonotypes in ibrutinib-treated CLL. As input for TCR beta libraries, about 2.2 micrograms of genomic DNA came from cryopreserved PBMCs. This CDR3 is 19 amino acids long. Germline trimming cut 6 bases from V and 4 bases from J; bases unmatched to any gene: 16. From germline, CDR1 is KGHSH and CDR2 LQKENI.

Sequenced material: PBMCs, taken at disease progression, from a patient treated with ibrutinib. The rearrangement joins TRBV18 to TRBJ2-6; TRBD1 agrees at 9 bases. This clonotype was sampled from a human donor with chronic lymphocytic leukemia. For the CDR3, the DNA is TGTGCCAGCTCCCCGGTTGCTGGGACAGGGCTTTCGGGGGCCAACGTCCTGACTTTC. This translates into CASSPVAGTGLSGANVLTF.